The 31 T cell receptor beta chains in this list originate from one sample, sequenced in a study of CD8 T cells in Susac syndrome. Random hexamers were used to reverse transcribe an amount of about 0.45 to 1 ug RNA. One entry per CDR3 protein, called by TCRdb with MiXCR from the immunoSEQ multiplex PCR reads. The profile shows 130,000 or so distinct CDR3 sequences, around 91% of them singletons. The sequenced sample consisted of CD8+ T cells from PBMCs. The receptor source for this set is a human donor with multiple sclerosis.

A remark on this clonotype: One junction end does not reproduce the germline sequence, and a read error may be involved. This rearrangement joins TRBV10-3 to TRBJ2-5; D might be TRBD2 (6 bases). The germline V gene has CDR1 ENHRY and CDR2 SYGVKD. There are 17 residues in the CDR3. CDR3 sequence: CAISSTMGGKLQETQYF. The CDR3 region has the DNA TGCGCCATCAGCTCAACCATGGGCGGGAAGTTACAAGAGACCCAGTACTTC.

The V gene is TRBV5-4, the J gene TRBJ1-2; possibly TRBD1 for D (5 bases). This CDR3 is 11 amino acids long. CDR1 is SGHNT and CDR2 is YYREEE in the germline V gene (reference sequence). V was shortened by 3 bases and J by 8 bases, with 8 bases between the two germline ends. The DNA of the CDR3 is TGTGCCAGCAGCTGGGGGAAGGGCTACACCTTC. Encoded protein: CASSWGKGYTF.

The chain couples TRBV3-1 to TRBJ1-2; no definite D call. The CDR3 contains 14 residues. The V gene lost 2 bases and the J gene lost 0 bases, with 7 bases spanning the gap. From germline, CDR1 is LGHDT and CDR2 YNNKEL (reference sequence). CDR3 in DNA: TGTGCCAGCAGCCAAATGGCGGCTAACTATGGCTACACCTTC. Residues: CASSQMAANYGYTF.

This clonotype has only one observation. The gene calls are TRBV7-9 and TRBJ2-5; D gene ambiguous. The V gene's germline CDR1 is SEHNR and CDR2 FQNEAQ (reference sequence). V lost 1 base and J 4 bases, leaving 10 bases between the germline ends. This CDR3 region has 14 residues. As DNA, the CDR3 is TGTGCCAGCAGCTTAGGAACGGTGGGAGAGACCCAGTACTTC. Encoded protein: CASSLGTVGETQYF.

The CDR3 nucleotides read TGTGCCAGCAGCGGACTGAGGCTAAACCTCTACGAGCAGTACTTC. Translating gives CASSGLRLNLYEQYF. This chain links TRBV6-2 or TRBV6-3 with TRBJ2-7; maybe TRBD2 (5 bases). The germline CDR1 and CDR2 sequences are MNHEY and SVGEGT. The CDR3 consists of 15 residues. V shed 6 bases and J shed 3 bases, with 18 bases lying between them.

V gene TRBV29-1 combines with J gene TRBJ2-7; D call uncertain. Looked up from germline, CDR1 is SQVTM and CDR2 is ANQGSEA. The CDR3 is 13 amino acids. Between the trimmed V and J ends, which lost 3 bases and 0 bases, there was a span of 9 bases. The CDR3: CSVEDGYSYEQYF. CDR3 nucleotides: TGCAGCGTTGAGGACGGTTACTCCTACGAGCAGTACTTC.

V is TRBV29-1 and J is TRBJ2-7, with D unclear. The CDR3 runs to 11 residues. Germline V gene lookup returns CDR1 SQVTM and CDR2 ANQGSEA. The ends were cut back, 5 bases at V and 6 bases at J, with 11 bases in the middle. The CDR3 coding sequence is TGCAGCGTTTTATTCGCCAGCGAGCAGTACTTC. The encoded protein is CSVLFASEQYF.

This CDR3 is CASTQWGYNEQFF. Here the CDR3 DNA reads TGTGCCAGCACCCAGTGGGGTTACAATGAGCAGTTCTTC. V gene TRBV6-2 or TRBV6-3 combines with J gene TRBJ2-1; D remains unclear. The CDR3 loop spans 13 amino acids. Germline V CDR1 and CDR2: MNHEY, SVGEGT. V was cut by 7 bases and J by 4 bases, with 11 bases left in between.

The chain combines TRBV7-8 with TRBJ1-1; maybe TRBD1 (6 bases). The CDR3 runs to 15 residues. Looked up from germline, CDR1 is SGHVS and CDR2 is FQNEAQ. The V gene lost 0 bases and the J gene lost 5 bases, with 13 bases spanning the gap. CDR3 sequence (DNA): TGTGCCAGCAGCTTAGCGGGGGGGCAGAGGACTGAAGCTTTCTTT. This translates into CASSLAGGQRTEAFF.

J is TRBJ1-1 and V is TRBV18; 7 bases map to TRBD1. The CDR3 has 17 residues. V was clipped by 3 bases and J by 0 bases; unmatched bases: 10. Germline V lookup: CDR1 KGHSH, CDR2 LQKENI. This CDR3 is CASSPTGVVQLNTEAFF. The CDR3 nucleotides read TGTGCCAGCTCACCCACAGGGGTGGTCCAGTTGAACACTGAAGCTTTCTTT.

The chain has TRBV7-7 and TRBJ2-7; 7 nucleotides line up with TRBD1. V was clipped by 10 bases and J by 2 bases; unmatched bases: 8. From germline, CDR1 is SSHAT and CDR2 FNYEAQ (reference sequence). The CDR3 has 13 residues. This chain's CDR3 is CANSQGRTYEQYF. As DNA, the CDR3 is TGTGCCAATTCACAGGGGCGCACCTACGAGCAGTACTTC.

The V and J genes are TRBV9 and TRBJ1-2; TRBD1 agrees at 10 bases. The CDR3 contains 17 residues. Germline CDR1 is SGDLS and CDR2 is YYNGEE. V trimming: 2 bases; J trimming: 0 bases; junction bases outside the gene matches: 7. The DNA for the CDR3 is TGTGCCAGCAGCGTCGGGACAGGGGATGTCGCTAACTATGGCTACACCTTC. Translating gives CASSVGTGDVANYGYTF.

The chain is built from TRBV10-3 and TRBJ1-2; the D gene is possibly TRBD1 (6 bases). This CDR3 is 16 amino acids long. CDR1 is ENHRY and CDR2 is SYGVKD in the germline V gene. V was shortened by 0 bases and J by 2 bases, with 13 bases between the two germline ends. CDR3 protein: CAISESGGALNYGYTF. The CDR3 region has the DNA TGTGCCATCAGTGAGTCGGGGGGCGCGTTGAACTATGGCTACACCTTC.

The CDR3 protein is CASSLAGQGNEQFF. CDR3 nucleotide sequence: TGTGCCAGCAGTTTAGCGGGACAGGGGAATGAGCAGTTCTTC. The J gene is TRBJ2-1, the V gene TRBV27, with 10 bases identical to TRBD1. The CDR3 runs 14 residues. Germline V CDR1 and CDR2: MNHEY, SMNVEV (reference sequence). Trimming at V came to 2 bases and at J to 7 bases, leaving 2 bases not matched to a gene.

The chain employs TRBV27 and TRBJ2-7, with D perhaps matching TRBD2 (6 bases). CDR1 and CDR2 from the germline V gene are MNHEY and SMNVEV (reference sequence). With 2 bases removed from V and 2 bases from J, the gap between germline ends came to 13 bases. The CDR3 is 15 residues long. Here the CDR3 reads CASSLQASETYEQYF. Here the CDR3 DNA reads TGTGCCAGCAGTTTACAGGCTAGCGAAACCTACGAGCAGTACTTC.

The chain recombines TRBV6-5 with TRBJ2-3; either TRBD1 or TRBD2 may supply D (5 bases each). This CDR3 spans 15 amino acids. V lost 2 bases and J 3 bases, leaving 12 bases between the germline ends. Germline loops: CDR1 MNHEY, CDR2 SVGAGI. The CDR3 sequence: CASSYAQGPTDTQYF. CDR3 DNA: TGTGCCAGCAGTTACGCGCAGGGACCGACAGATACGCAGTATTTT.

The V and J genes are TRBV9 and TRBJ2-2; D is perhaps TRBD2 (6 bases). V was clipped by 4 bases and J by 7 bases, with 20 bases between them. Germline V gives CDR1 SGDLS, CDR2 YYNGEE. This CDR3 comprises 16 residues. The CDR3 nucleotides read TGTGCCAGCAGCACATTAGCGGAACCCTTCGGCGGGGAGCTGTTTTTT. Amino acid sequence: CASSTLAEPFGGELFF.

J is TRBJ2-7 and V is TRBV27, with D perhaps assigned TRBD1 or TRBD2 (5 bases each). V was shortened by 5 bases and J by 0 bases, with 8 bases between the two germline ends. CDR1 is MNHEY and CDR2 is SMNVEV in the germline V gene (reference sequence). This CDR3 is built from 13 residues. The CDR3 loop is CASSGTASYEQYF. DNA for the CDR3: TGTGCCAGCAGTGGGACGGCCTCCTACGAGCAGTACTTC.

This chain links TRBV19 with TRBJ1-2; weak D call: TRBD1 (5 bases). The CDR3 is 12 amino acids. V was pared by 6 bases and J by 7 bases, with 12 bases between. Germline values: CDR1 LNHDA, CDR2 SQIVND (reference sequence). CDR3 sequence: CASRYGGAGYTF. CDR3 nucleotides: TGTGCCAGTAGATACGGAGGGGCTGGCTACACCTTC.

The chain is built from TRBV6-1 and TRBJ2-5, with TRBD2 matching 13 bases. The germline V gene has CDR1 MNHNS and CDR2 SASEGT. There are 19 residues in the CDR3. V lost 1 base to trimming and J lost 7 bases; unmatched junction nucleotides: 15. CDR3 bases: TGTGCCAGCAGTGAAGGTTGGACTAGCGGGAGTAGACCATTGGGGACCCAGTACTTC. It specifies CASSEGWTSGSRPLGTQYF.

This chain uses TRBV29-1 with TRBJ2-5; 9 bases match TRBD1. The CDR3 loop spans 15 amino acids. V dropped 1 base and J dropped 4; count of bases not matched to a gene: 7. Looked up from germline, CDR1 is SQVTM and CDR2 is ANQGSEA. The CDR3 loop reads CSVEVGDRESETQYF. DNA for the CDR3: TGCAGCGTTGAAGTAGGGGACAGGGAATCAGAGACCCAGTACTTC. The entire variable domain, with the rest obtained from reference TRBV29-1 and TRBJ2-5, is as follows: SAVISQKPSRDICQRGTSLTIQCQVDSQVTMMFWYRQQPGQSLTLIATANQGSEATYESGFVIDKFPISRPNLTFSTLTVSNMSPEDSSIYLCSVEVGDRESETQYFGPGTRLLVL.

The chain couples TRBV29-1 to TRBJ2-2; D is undetermined. Germline V lookup: CDR1 SQVTM, CDR2 ANQGSEA. The CDR3 totals 12 residues. The V and J ends lost 5 bases and 1 base respectively, with 5 bases between them. The CDR3 DNA reads as TGCAGCGTTTACATGAACACCGGGGAGCTGTTTTTT. It yields the protein CSVYMNTGELFF.

The V call is TRBV27, the J call TRBJ2-1; D unresolved. CDR3 length equals 13 residues. Deletions cut 2 bases from V and 10 bases from J, with 12 bases between. The germline V gene encodes CDR1 MNHEY and CDR2 SMNVEV (reference sequence). This CDR3 is CASSLVVDREQFF. CDR3 sequence (DNA): TGTGCCAGCAGTTTAGTCGTAGACCGCGAGCAGTTCTTC.

The chain has TRBV27 and TRBJ1-5, with D unclear. CDR1 is MNHEY and CDR2 is SMNVEV in the germline V gene (reference sequence). Trimming shortened V by 3 bases and J by 6 bases, and 12 bases separated the two germline ends. The length of the CDR3 is 14 residues. This chain's CDR3 is CASSLDGLRQPQHF. The CDR3 bases are TGTGCCAGCAGTTTGGATGGGCTTCGTCAGCCCCAGCATTTT.

Here the CDR3 DNA reads TGCAGTGCTAAAAGTCTGAGCCTCTCCTACGAGCAGTACTTC. This sequence encodes CSAKSLSLSYEQYF. V is TRBV20-1 and J is TRBJ2-7; D is unresolved. Per germline, CDR1 DFQATT and CDR2 SNEGSKA (reference sequence). The CDR3 runs 14 residues. V lost 4 bases to trimming and J lost 0 bases, with 13 bases between them.

The chain carries TRBV29-1 and TRBJ1-2; 8 nucleotides match TRBD1. The CDR3 is 13 residues long. Trimming removed 3 bases from V and 4 bases from J; junction bases left unmatched: 4. CDR1 and CDR2 (germline): SQVTM, ANQGSEA. Here the CDR3 DNA reads TGCAGCGTTGATGCAGGGGGCGCCTATGGCTACACCTTC. It encodes CSVDAGGAYGYTF.

This clonotype occurred a few times. This may stem from a read error, because a much larger clone lies one nucleotide away. V gene TRBV28 combines with J gene TRBJ1-1; unclear D gene. The CDR3 has 12 residues. In germline, CDR1 is MDHEN, CDR2 SYDVKM. Deletions cut 6 bases from V and 1 base from J, with 6 bases between. The chain's CDR3 is CASSWGNTEAFF. CDR3 in DNA: TGTGCCAGCAGCTGGGGGAACACTGAAGCTTTCTTT.

The chain recombines TRBV30 with TRBJ1-1; tentatively, D is TRBD1 (5 bases). Deletions cut 2 bases from V and 11 bases from J, with 15 bases between. The CDR3 runs 12 residues. Germline-derived CDR1 and CDR2 are GTSNPN and SVGIG (reference sequence). The CDR3 loop reads CAWSSAGGFAFF. CDR3 nucleotides: TGTGCCTGGAGTTCAGCCGGGGGGTTCGCTTTCTTT.

This chain uses TRBV6-5 with TRBJ1-5, with D maybe TRBD1 (5 bases). There are 16 residues in the CDR3. V lost 0 bases and J 0 bases, leaving 9 bases between the germline ends. Germline CDR1 is MNHEY and CDR2 is SVGAGI. The DNA of the CDR3 is TGTGCCAGCAGTTACTCGGCAGGGCTTAGCAATCAGCCCCAGCATTTT. It is translated as CASSYSAGLSNQPQHF.

The chain employs TRBV11-2 and TRBJ2-2; D not resolved. The V end was cut by 4 bases, the J end by 5 bases, with 14 bases between. CDR3 size: 15 residues. From germline, CDR1 is SGHAT and CDR2 FQNNGV. As DNA, the CDR3 is TGTGCCAGCAGCTCCAGTGCTGACGAGACCGGGGAGCTGTTTTTT. Encoded protein: CASSSSADETGELFF. Based on the CDR3 plus reference TRBV11-2 and TRBJ2-2, the full variable domain is EAGVAQSPRYKIIEKRQSVAFWCNPISGHATLYWYQQILGQGPKLLIQFQNNGVVDDSQLPKDRFSAERLKGVDSTLKIQPAKLEDSAVYLCASSSSADETGELFFGEGSRLTVL.

This clonotype was counted a single time. The V gene is TRBV29-1, the J gene TRBJ2-7; the match to TRBD2 covers 9 bases. V gave up 2 bases and J gave up 3 bases; unmatched junction bases: 8. CDR1 SQVTM and CDR2 ANQGSEA come from the germline V gene. The CDR3 totals 15 residues. The CDR3 DNA sequence: TGCAGCGTTGAACTAGCGGGACGGGCGAACTACGAGCAGTACTTC. Translating gives CSVELAGRANYEQYF.